The 28 T cell receptor beta chains reported below all come from one sample, sequenced in a study of CD8+ T cells in alopecia areata. Sequencing used cDNA as its template, made by extracting RNA and reverse transcribing it. Repertoires were generated with immunoSEQ multiplex PCR, while TCRdb's copy carries only in-frame clones and drops some. The sample has roughly 130,000 clones, around 50% seen once. The input for sequencing was CD4+ T cells sorted from blood, taken at week 0. The receptors were sampled from a human donor with alopecia areata.

The V gene is TRBV5-1, the J gene TRBJ2-2; D call uncertain. The CDR3 contains 14 residues. The germline CDR1 and CDR2 sequences are SGHRS and YFSETQ. V lost 4 bases, J lost 7 bases, and 14 bases lay in between. This chain's CDR3 is CASSPYRAHGELFF. CDR3 nucleotides: TGCGCCAGCAGCCCCTATCGGGCCCACGGGGAGCTGTTTTTT.

This sequence joins TRBV6-5 and TRBJ1-1; 9 nucleotides match TRBD1. CDR3 size: 14 residues. The V gene end was trimmed by 7 bases and the J gene end by 4 bases; junction bases not matched to a gene: 7. CDR1 is MNHEY and CDR2 is SVGAGI in the germline V gene. CDR3 loop: CASTKTGGITEAFF. CDR3 bases: TGTGCCAGCACTAAGACAGGGGGAATCACTGAAGCTTTCTTT.

V and J are TRBV21-1 and TRBJ1-6. TRBV21-1 has pseudogene status. The CDR3 is 15 residues long. The CDR3 reads CASSTSTRGNSPLHF. As DNA, the CDR3 is TGTGCCAGCAGTACAAGTACCCGGGGGAATTCACCCCTCCACTTT.

V is TRBV7-2 and J is TRBJ2-1, with D possibly being TRBD2 (6 bases). The CDR3 has 14 amino acids. The V end was cut by 2 bases, the J end by 10 bases, with 15 bases between. Germline assignment: CDR1 SGHTA and CDR2 FQGNSA. The CDR3 bases are TGTGCCAGCAGCTTACGTGGCGGGATTCAAGAGCAGTTCTTC. Its protein is CASSLRGGIQEQFF.

V gene TRBV6-6 combines with J gene TRBJ2-7; TRBD2 matches 7 bases. CDR3 size: 13 residues. CDR1 MNHNY and CDR2 SVGAGI come from the germline V gene (reference sequence). V shed 5 bases and J 3 bases; nucleotides not matched to a gene: 4. CDR3 loop: CASSPRGVYEQYF. CDR3 bases: TGTGCCAGCAGTCCCCGGGGGGTCTACGAGCAGTACTTC.

The chain combines TRBV2 with TRBJ1-2; 7 nucleotides line up with TRBD1. The CDR3 totals 14 residues. The V segment lost 6 bases and the J segment 1 base; nucleotides outside the gene matches: 5. Germline V gene data show CDR1 as SNHLY and CDR2 as FYNNEI. The CDR3 nucleotides are TGTGCCAGCAGCGGGACAGCGAATAACTATGGCTACACCTTC. It translates to CASSGTANNYGYTF.

J is TRBJ2-7 and V is TRBV10-3; 7 nucleotides agree with TRBD1. This CDR3 contains 15 residues. CDR1 ENHRY and CDR2 SYGVKD come from the germline V gene. V was pared by 1 base and J by 4 bases, with 7 bases of the junction left unmatched. Here the CDR3 reads CAISELGQSPYEQYF. CDR3 DNA: TGTGCCATCAGTGAGTTGGGACAGAGCCCTTACGAGCAGTACTTC.

The V gene is TRBV6-6, the J gene TRBJ2-3; 9 bases agree with TRBD1. Germline assignment: CDR1 MNHNY and CDR2 SVGAGI (reference sequence). CDR3 length equals 15 residues. The V segment lost 5 bases and the J segment 5 bases; nucleotides outside the gene matches: 8. CDR3: CASSIDRGLLDTQYF. CDR3 DNA: TGTGCCAGCAGTATCGACAGGGGGTTGCTAGATACGCAGTATTTT.

The CDR3 spells CASGQGITAEAFF. CDR3 nucleotides: TGTGCCAGCGGACAGGGGATTACGGCTGAAGCTTTCTTT. The genes are TRBV28 and TRBJ1-1; the match to TRBD1 covers 9 bases. This CDR3 has 13 amino acids. V was clipped by 8 bases and J by 6 bases; unmatched bases: 7. Per the germline V gene, CDR1 is MDHEN and CDR2 is SYDVKM.

This clone occurred once. J is TRBJ2-1 and V is TRBV18; D is possibly TRBD2 (5 bases). Germline V gene data show CDR1 as KGHSH and CDR2 as LQKENI. Trimming cost V 2 bases and J 10 bases, with 6 bases left between them. The CDR3 is 11 residues long. The CDR3: CASSPGLEQFF. The CDR3 bases are TGTGCCAGCTCACCAGGACTGGAGCAGTTCTTC.

The J gene is TRBJ2-1, the V gene TRBV5-1; 11 bases match TRBD2. The CDR3 runs 15 residues. In germline, CDR1 is SGHRS, CDR2 YFSETQ. After removal of 5 bases from V and 3 bases from J, the junction contained 4 bases not matched to a gene. Here the CDR3 reads CASRGGTSGYNEQFF. In DNA form, the CDR3 reads TGCGCCAGCAGGGGAGGGACTAGCGGCTACAATGAGCAGTTCTTC.

This clone has more than one count but fewer than ten. Lacking the conserved final phenylalanine or tryptophan, this CDR3 likely reflects a read error. The DNA is omitted, as the CDR3 cannot be located on it reliably, and the CDR3 follows TCRdb's listing. The CDR3 region is CADCTVRVG. The rearrangement uses TRBV5-1 and TRBJ1-1. Germline lookup yields CDR1 SGHRS and CDR2 YFSETQ. The CDR3 is 9 amino acids long, termini counted.

The chain recombines TRBV9 with TRBJ2-7, with 7 positions matching TRBD2. Germline trimming cut 1 base from V and 2 bases from J; bases unmatched to any gene: 3. Germline-derived CDR1 and CDR2 are SGDLS and YYNGEE. There are 14 residues in the CDR3. CDR3 residues: CASSVRAGAYEQYF. For the CDR3, the DNA is TGTGCCAGCAGCGTAAGGGCGGGGGCCTACGAGCAGTACTTC.

The chain combines TRBV5-1 with TRBJ2-1, with 8 bases lining up with TRBD2. Losses at the gene ends were 4 bases for V and 6 bases for J; bases not matched to a gene: 6. This CDR3 comprises 14 residues. Germline assignment: CDR1 SGHRS and CDR2 YFSETQ. CDR3 residues: CASSTGLALNEQFF. CDR3 sequence (DNA): TGCGCCAGCAGCACTGGACTAGCCCTCAATGAGCAGTTCTTC.

This chain connects TRBV11-2 to TRBJ2-7; D gene ambiguous. Trimming cost V 2 bases and J 6 bases, with 8 bases left between them. The CDR3 runs to 12 residues. Looked up from germline, CDR1 is SGHAT and CDR2 is FQNNGV. The CDR3 reads CASSLTAVEQYF. The CDR3 DNA reads TGTGCCAGCAGCTTAACCGCTGTCGAGCAGTACTTC.

The chain carries TRBV6-6 and TRBJ2-1; possible D gene TRBD1, 6 bases. CDR1 and CDR2 (germline): MNHNY, SVGAGI (reference sequence). The V end lost 6 bases, the J end lost 4 bases, and 10 bases lay between the germline ends. This CDR3 is 13 amino acids long. The CDR3 is CASSRQDYNEQFF. CDR3 nucleotides: TGTGCCAGCAGCCGACAGGATTACAATGAGCAGTTCTTC.

The genes are TRBV6-6 and TRBJ1-2, with D uncertain. Deletions cut 6 bases from V and 8 bases from J, with 13 bases between. CDR1 and CDR2 from the germline V gene are MNHNY and SVGAGI (reference sequence). The CDR3 length is 12 residues. This chain's CDR3 is CASSTERVGYTF. CDR3 nucleotide sequence: TGTGCCAGCAGCACCGAAAGGGTGGGCTACACCTTC.

This chain uses TRBV5-4 with TRBJ2-3, with a weak D call TRBD1 (6 bases). Germline CDR1 is SGHNT and CDR2 is YYREEE (reference sequence). The CDR3 totals 16 residues. This CDR3 is CASRAAQGLGTDTQYF. CDR3 DNA: TGTGCGTCGCGAGCGGCACAGGGTCTGGGCACAGATACGCAGTATTTT.

This clone was counted a few times. Mismatch with germline at one junction end may stem from a read error. This chain uses TRBV18 with TRBJ2-2, with unresolved D. The CDR3 sequence is 16 residues long. CDR1 and CDR2 from the germline V gene are KGHSH and LQKENI. This chain's CDR3 is CASSPPSGSNSGELFF. DNA for the CDR3: TGTGCCAGCTCACCACCCTCAGGCTCGAACAGCGGGGAGCTGTTTTTT.

The chain joins TRBV7-3 to TRBJ2-2; the match to TRBD1 covers 10 bases. The CDR3 runs 15 residues. Germline trimming cut 5 bases from V and 2 bases from J; bases unmatched to any gene: 2. Germline CDR1 reads SGHTA; CDR2 reads FQGTGA. The CDR3: CASSGTGVNTGELFF. The CDR3 nucleotides read TGTGCCAGCAGCGGGACAGGGGTTAACACCGGGGAGCTGTTTTTT.

This chain connects TRBV7-2 to TRBJ2-1, with D hard to call. Trimming left V 4 bases short and J 5 bases short, with 9 bases between. The CDR3 is made up of 13 amino acids. Germline lookup yields CDR1 SGHTA and CDR2 FQGNSA. CDR3 loop: CASSSWEDNEQFF. The CDR3 DNA reads TGTGCCAGCAGCTCGTGGGAAGACAATGAGCAGTTCTTC.

This clone appeared a few times. V and J are TRBV2 and TRBJ1-3, with a possible D match to TRBD1 (5 bases). V was clipped by 7 bases and J by 4 bases, with 8 bases between them. This CDR3 contains 12 residues. Per germline, CDR1 SNHLY and CDR2 FYNNEI. This CDR3 reads CASKGPGNTIYF. CDR3 DNA: TGTGCCAGCAAGGGGCCCGGAAACACCATATATTTT.

V usage is TRBV20-1 and J usage is TRBJ1-2, with 7 bases lining up with TRBD1. V trimming: 7 bases; J trimming: 4 bases; junction bases outside the gene matches: 3. Germline V gene data show CDR1 as DFQATT and CDR2 as SNEGSKA (reference sequence). The CDR3 extends over 11 amino acids. CDR3 sequence (DNA): TGCAGTGGATGGACAGGCTATGGCTACACCTTC. This sequence encodes CSGWTGYGYTF.

A few counts support this clone. The V gene is TRBV2, the J gene TRBJ2-5; 9 bases align to TRBD1. The germline V gene encodes CDR1 SNHLY and CDR2 FYNNEI. The CDR3 loop spans 13 amino acids. V gave up 8 bases and J gave up 4 bases; unmatched junction bases: 5. The CDR3, as DNA: TGTGCCAGCCGGTGGGACAGGGCAGAGACCCAGTACTTC. Amino acid sequence: CASRWDRAETQYF.

This chain uses TRBV5-1 with TRBJ2-5, with D perhaps matching TRBD1 or TRBD2 (6 bases each). CDR3 length equals 18 residues. Trimming took 4 bases from V and 1 from J, leaving 23 bases between them. Germline lookup yields CDR1 SGHRS and CDR2 YFSETQ. The CDR3 sequence is CASSPGQFPGSGQETQYF. The CDR3 DNA sequence: TGCGCCAGCAGCCCAGGACAGTTTCCAGGTAGCGGCCAAGAGACCCAGTACTTC.

The table lists this clone with a few counts. The chain combines TRBV7-2 with TRBJ2-5, with TRBD2 identical over 10 bases. The CDR3 has 14 amino acids. CDR1 and CDR2 (germline): SGHTA, FQGNSA. V dropped 6 bases and J dropped 0; count of bases not matched to a gene: 1. CDR3 in amino acids: CASRLAGNQETQYF. The CDR3 DNA reads TGTGCCAGCAGACTAGCGGGGAACCAAGAGACCCAGTACTTC. The whole variable domain, filled in from reference TRBV7-2 and TRBJ2-5, reads GAGVSQSPSNKVTEKGKDVELRCDPISGHTALYWYRQSLGQGLEFLIYFQGNSAPDKSGLPSDRFSAERTGGSVSTLTIQRTQQEDSAVYLCASRLAGNQETQYFGPGTRLLVL.

The chain uses TRBV30 and TRBJ2-3, with 9 bases identical to TRBD1. Per germline, CDR1 GTSNPN and CDR2 SVGIG (reference sequence). V lost 2 bases and J lost 4; bases outside the gene matches: 4. The CDR3 loop spans 14 amino acids. In nucleotides, the CDR3 is TGTGCCTGGAGTCGGACAGGGGTGCCAGATACGCAGTATTTT. Translated, it gives CAWSRTGVPDTQYF.

The chain has TRBV2 and TRBJ1-5; D ambiguous. The V gene's germline CDR1 is SNHLY and CDR2 FYNNEI. The CDR3 runs to 14 residues. V was cut by 4 bases and J by 0 bases, with 7 bases left in between. The CDR3 here is CASSAKYSNQPQHF. The CDR3 DNA reads TGTGCCAGCAGTGCAAAGTATAGCAATCAGCCCCAGCATTTT.